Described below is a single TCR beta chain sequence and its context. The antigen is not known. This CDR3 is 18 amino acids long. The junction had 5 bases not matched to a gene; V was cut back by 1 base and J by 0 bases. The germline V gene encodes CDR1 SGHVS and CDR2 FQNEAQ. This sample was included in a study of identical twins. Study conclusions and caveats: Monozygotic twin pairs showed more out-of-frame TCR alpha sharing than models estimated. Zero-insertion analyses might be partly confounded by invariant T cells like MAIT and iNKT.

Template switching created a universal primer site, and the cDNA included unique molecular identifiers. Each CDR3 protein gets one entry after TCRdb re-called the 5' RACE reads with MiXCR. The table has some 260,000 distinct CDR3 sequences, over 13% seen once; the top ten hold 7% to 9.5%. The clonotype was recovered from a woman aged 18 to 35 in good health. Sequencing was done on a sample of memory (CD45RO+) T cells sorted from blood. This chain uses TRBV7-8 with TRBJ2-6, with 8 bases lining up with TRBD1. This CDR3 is CASSLEHRGSSGANVLTF. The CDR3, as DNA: TGTGCCAGCAGCTTAGAACACAGGGGGAGCTCTGGGGCCAACGTCCTGACTTTC.